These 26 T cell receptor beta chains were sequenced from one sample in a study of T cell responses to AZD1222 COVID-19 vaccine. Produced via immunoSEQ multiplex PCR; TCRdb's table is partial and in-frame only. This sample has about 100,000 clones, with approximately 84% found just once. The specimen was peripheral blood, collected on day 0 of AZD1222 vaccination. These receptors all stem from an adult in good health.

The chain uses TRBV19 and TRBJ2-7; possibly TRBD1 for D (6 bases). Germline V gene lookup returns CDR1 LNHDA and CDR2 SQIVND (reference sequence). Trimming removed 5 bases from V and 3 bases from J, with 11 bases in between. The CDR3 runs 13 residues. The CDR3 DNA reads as TGTGCCAGTAGTTACAGGGAAGGCTACGAGCAGTACTTC. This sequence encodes CASSYREGYEQYF.

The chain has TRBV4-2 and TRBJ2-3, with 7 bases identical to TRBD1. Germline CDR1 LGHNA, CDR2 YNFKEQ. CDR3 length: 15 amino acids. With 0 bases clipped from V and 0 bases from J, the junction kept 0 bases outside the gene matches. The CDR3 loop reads CASSQEGQSTDTQYF. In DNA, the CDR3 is TGTGCCAGCAGCCAAGAGGGACAGAGCACAGATACGCAGTATTTT.

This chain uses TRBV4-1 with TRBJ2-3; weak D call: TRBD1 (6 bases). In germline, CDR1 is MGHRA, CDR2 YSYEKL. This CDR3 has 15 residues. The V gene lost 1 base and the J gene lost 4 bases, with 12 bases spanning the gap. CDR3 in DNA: TGCGCCAGCAGCCAAGCCACAGGGTCTTCAGATACGCAGTATTTT. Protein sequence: CASSQATGSSDTQYF.

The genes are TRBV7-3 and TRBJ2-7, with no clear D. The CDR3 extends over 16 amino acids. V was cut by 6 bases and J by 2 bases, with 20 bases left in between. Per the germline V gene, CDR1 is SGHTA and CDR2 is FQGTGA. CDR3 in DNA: TGTGCCAGCAGGATGAACGCGGCGAGCGCCCCCTACGAGCAGTACTTC. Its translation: CASRMNAASAPYEQYF.

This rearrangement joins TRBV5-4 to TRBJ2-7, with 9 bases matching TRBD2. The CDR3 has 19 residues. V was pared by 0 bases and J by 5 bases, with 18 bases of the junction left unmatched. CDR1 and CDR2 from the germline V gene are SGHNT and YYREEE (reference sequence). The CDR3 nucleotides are TGTGCCAGCAGCTTGGGGCGGGAGGGCCTAGCCGAATACCCCCACGAGCAGTACTTC. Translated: CASSLGREGLAEYPHEQYF.

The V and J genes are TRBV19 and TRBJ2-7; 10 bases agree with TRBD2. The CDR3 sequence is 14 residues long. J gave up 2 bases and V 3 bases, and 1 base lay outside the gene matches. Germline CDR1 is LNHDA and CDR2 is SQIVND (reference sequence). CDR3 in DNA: TGTGCCAGTAGTATCCTAGCGGGAGCCTACGAGCAGTACTTC. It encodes CASSILAGAYEQYF.

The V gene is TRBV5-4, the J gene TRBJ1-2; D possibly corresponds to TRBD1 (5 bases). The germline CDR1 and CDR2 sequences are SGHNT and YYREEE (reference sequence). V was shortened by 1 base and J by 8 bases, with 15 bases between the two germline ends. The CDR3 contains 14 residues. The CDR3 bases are TGTGCCAGCAGCTTGTCTGGGGGAAGAAGGGGCTACACCTTC. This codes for CASSLSGGRRGYTF. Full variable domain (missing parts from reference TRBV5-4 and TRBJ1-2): ETGVTQSPTHLIKTRGQQVTLRCSSQSGHNTVSWYQQALGQGPQFIFQYYREEENGRGNFPPRFSGLQFPNYSSELNVNALELDDSALYLCASSLSGGRRGYTFGSGTRLTVV.

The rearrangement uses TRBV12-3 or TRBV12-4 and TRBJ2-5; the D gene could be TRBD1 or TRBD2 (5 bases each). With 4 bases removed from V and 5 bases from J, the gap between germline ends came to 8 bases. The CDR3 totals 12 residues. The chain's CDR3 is CASSWGPETQYF. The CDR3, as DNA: TGTGCCAGCAGTTGGGGACCGGAGACCCAGTACTTC.

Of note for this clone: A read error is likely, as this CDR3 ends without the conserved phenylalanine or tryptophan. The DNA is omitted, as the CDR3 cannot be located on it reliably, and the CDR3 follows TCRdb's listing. The CDR3 is CAANPKPD. The V call is TRBV5-1, the J call TRBJ2-7. The CDR3 region is 8 residues in length, termini included. The germline CDR1 and CDR2 sequences are SGHRS and YFSETQ.

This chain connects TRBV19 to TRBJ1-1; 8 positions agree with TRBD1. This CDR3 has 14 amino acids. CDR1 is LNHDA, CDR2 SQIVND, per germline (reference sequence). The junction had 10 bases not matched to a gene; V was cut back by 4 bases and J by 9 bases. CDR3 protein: CASSKGQVVGKAFF. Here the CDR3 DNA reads TGTGCCAGTAGTAAGGGACAGGTAGTAGGGAAAGCTTTCTTT.

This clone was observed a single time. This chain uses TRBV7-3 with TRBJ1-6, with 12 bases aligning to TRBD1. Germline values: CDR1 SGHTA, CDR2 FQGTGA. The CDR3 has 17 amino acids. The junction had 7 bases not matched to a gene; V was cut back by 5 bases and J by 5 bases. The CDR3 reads CASSPGTGGADNSPLHF. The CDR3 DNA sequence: TGTGCCAGCAGCCCAGGGACAGGGGGCGCGGATAATTCACCCCTCCACTTT.

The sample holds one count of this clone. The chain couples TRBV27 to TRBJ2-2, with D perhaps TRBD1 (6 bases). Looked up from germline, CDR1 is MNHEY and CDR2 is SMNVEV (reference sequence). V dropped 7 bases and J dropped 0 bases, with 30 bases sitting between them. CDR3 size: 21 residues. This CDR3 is CASTISFLLRTAKPNTGELFF. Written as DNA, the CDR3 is TGTGCCAGCACCATTTCCTTCTTACTTCGGACAGCAAAGCCGAACACCGGGGAGCTGTTTTTT.

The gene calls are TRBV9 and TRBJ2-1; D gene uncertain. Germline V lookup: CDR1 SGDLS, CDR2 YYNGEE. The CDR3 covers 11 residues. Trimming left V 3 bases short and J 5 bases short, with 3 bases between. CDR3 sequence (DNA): TGTGCCAGCAGCGGAAACAATGAGCAGTTCTTC. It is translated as CASSGNNEQFF.

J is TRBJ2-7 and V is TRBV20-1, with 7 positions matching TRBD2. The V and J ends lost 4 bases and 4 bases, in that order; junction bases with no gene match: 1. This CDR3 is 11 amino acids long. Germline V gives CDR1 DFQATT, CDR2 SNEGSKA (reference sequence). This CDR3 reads CSAKRGYEQYF. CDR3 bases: TGCAGTGCTAAGCGGGGTTACGAGCAGTACTTC.

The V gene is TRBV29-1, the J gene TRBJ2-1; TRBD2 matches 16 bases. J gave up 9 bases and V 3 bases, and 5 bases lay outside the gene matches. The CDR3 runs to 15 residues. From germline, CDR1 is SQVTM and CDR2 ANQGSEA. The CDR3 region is CSVEPGTSGGGEQFF. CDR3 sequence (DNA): TGCAGCGTTGAGCCCGGGACTAGCGGGGGGGGTGAGCAGTTCTTC.

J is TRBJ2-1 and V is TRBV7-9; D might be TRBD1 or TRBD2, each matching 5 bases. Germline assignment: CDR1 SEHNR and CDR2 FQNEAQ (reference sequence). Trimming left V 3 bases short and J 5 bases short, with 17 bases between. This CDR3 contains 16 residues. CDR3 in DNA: TGTGCCAGCAGCTTCTCGTCCACCGGGACGGACAATGAGCAGTTCTTC. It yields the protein CASSFSSTGTDNEQFF.

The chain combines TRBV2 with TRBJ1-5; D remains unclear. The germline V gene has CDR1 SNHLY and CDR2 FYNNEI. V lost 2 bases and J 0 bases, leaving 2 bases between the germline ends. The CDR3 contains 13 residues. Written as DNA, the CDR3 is TGTGCCAGCAGTGAAAATAGCAATCAGCCCCAGCATTTT. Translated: CASSENSNQPQHF.

The CDR3 loop is CASSYQNTEAFF. The CDR3 DNA is TGTGCCAGCAGTTACCAGAACACTGAAGCTTTCTTT. The chain has TRBV6-5 and TRBJ1-1; unclear D gene. The CDR3 has 12 residues. Germline V CDR1 and CDR2: MNHEY, SVGAGI. Trimming stripped 2 bases from V and 1 base from J, with 2 bases between.

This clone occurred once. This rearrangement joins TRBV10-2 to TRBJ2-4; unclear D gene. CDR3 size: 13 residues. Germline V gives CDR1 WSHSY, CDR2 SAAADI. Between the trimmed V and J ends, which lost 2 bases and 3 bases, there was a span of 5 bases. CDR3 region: CASSETYKNIQYF. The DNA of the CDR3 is TGCGCCAGCAGTGAGACCTACAAAAACATTCAGTACTTC.

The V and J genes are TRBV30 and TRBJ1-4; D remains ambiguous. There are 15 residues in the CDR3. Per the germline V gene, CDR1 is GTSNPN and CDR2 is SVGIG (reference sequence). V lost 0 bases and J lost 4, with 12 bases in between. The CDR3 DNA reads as TGTGCCTGGAGTGTAAGAGTCAAGGGTAATGAAAAACTGTTTTTT. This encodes CAWSVRVKGNEKLFF. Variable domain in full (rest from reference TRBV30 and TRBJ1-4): SQTIHQWPATLVQPVGSPLSLECTVEGTSNPNLYWYRQAAGRGLQLLFYSVGIGQISSEVPQNLSASRPQDRQFILSSKKLLLSDSGFYLCAWSVRVKGNEKLFFGSGTQLSVL.

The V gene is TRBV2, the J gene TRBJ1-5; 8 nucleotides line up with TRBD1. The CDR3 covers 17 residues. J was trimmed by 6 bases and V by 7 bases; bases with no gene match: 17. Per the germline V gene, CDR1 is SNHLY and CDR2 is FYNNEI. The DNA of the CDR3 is TGTGCCAGCACCGACCGAGTTACGATAACAGGGGGTCAGCCCCAGCATTTT. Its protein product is CASTDRVTITGGQPQHF.

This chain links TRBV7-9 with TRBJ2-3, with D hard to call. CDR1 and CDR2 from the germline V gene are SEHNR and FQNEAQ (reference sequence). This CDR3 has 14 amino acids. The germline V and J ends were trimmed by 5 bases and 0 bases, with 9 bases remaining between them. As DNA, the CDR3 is TGTGCCAGCAGCATTGGCAGTAGCACAGATACGCAGTATTTT. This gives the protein CASSIGSSTDTQYF. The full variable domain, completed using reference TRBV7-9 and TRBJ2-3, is DTGVSQNPRHKITKRGQNVTFRCDPISEHNRLYWYRQTLGQGPEFLTYFQNEAQLEKSRLLSDRFSAERPKGSFSTLEIQRTEQGDSAMYLCASSIGSSTDTQYFGPGTRLTVL.

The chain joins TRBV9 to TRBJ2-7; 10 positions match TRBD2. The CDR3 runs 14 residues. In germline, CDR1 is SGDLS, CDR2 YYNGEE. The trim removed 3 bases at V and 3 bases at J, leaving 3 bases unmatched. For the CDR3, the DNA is TGTGCCAGCAGCGCCGGGACTAGCGACTACGAGCAGTACTTC. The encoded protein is CASSAGTSDYEQYF.

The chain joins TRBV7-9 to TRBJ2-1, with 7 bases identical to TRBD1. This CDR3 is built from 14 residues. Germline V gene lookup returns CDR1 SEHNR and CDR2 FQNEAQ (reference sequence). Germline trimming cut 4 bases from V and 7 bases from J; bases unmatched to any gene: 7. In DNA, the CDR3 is TGTGCCAGCAGCTCCCGTGGGACAGCTAATGAGCAGTTCTTC. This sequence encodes CASSSRGTANEQFF. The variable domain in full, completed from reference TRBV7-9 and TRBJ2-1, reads DTGVSQNPRHKITKRGQNVTFRCDPISEHNRLYWYRQTLGQGPEFLTYFQNEAQLEKSRLLSDRFSAERPKGSFSTLEIQRTEQGDSAMYLCASSSRGTANEQFFGPGTRLTVL.

The CDR3 is CASKGTGGGYTF. CDR3 bases: TGTGCCAGCAAGGGAACAGGCGGTGGCTACACCTTC. This chain joins TRBV6-5 and TRBJ1-2; maybe TRBD1 (5 bases). V was cut by 7 bases and J by 7 bases, with 13 bases left in between. Germline assignment: CDR1 MNHEY and CDR2 SVGAGI. This CDR3 has 12 residues.

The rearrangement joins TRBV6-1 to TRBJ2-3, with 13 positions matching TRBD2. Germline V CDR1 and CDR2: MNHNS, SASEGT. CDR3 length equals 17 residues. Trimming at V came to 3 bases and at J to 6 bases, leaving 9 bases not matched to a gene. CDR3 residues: CASSDRGLAGEGDTQYF. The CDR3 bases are TGTGCCAGCAGTGACAGAGGACTAGCGGGAGAAGGTGATACGCAGTATTTT.